This TCR beta chain was captured in a study of cytomegalovirus exposure and HLA in healthy donors. General study findings and limits: Across donors, presence/absence analyses took sequencing depth to be roughly uniform. Per a prior analysis, the majority of TCR beta V segments were productive roughly 87% or roughly 30% of the time. The Asian-associated ancestry cluster reportedly had fewer N-insertions than the approximately 670-donor mean in a later analysis.

The PCR employed 60 Vbeta primers together with 13 Jbeta primers. Original analysis: Approximately 78 million unique TCR beta chains, about 10 million of them shared, were counted by a later analysis. Only in-frame clones appear in the TCRdb table, and some are missing; sequencing was by immunoSEQ multiplex PCR. D and trimming come from the DNA, and the V and J calls and clone size come from that table. Counted here are approximately 100,000 clones, 84% occurring once; the ten biggest clones make up about 1.2%. The germline CDR1 and CDR2 sequences are MNHEY and SMNVEV (reference sequence). The CDR3 extends over 16 amino acids. V lost 3 bases and J lost 0; bases outside the gene matches: 8. Note on this clone: What it binds is not known.

Source material: PBMCs. This clonotype was sampled from a woman between 18 and 30 years old in good health and CMV-seronegative. The rearrangement links TRBV27 to TRBJ2-7; the match to TRBD2 covers 7 bases. CDR3 bases: TGTGCCAGCAGTTTCTTCGGGCGGGGGAGCTCCTACGAGCAGTACTTC. Encoded protein: CASSFFGRGSSYEQYF.